The 6 T cell receptor beta chains given below trace back to one sample, sequenced in a study of blood T cell repertoires in COVID-19. Using immunoSEQ multiplex PCR, the repertoire was profiled, and TCRdb retains in-frame clones only, with some absent. Counted here are about 140,000 clones, under 85% occurring once; the ten biggest clones make up 1.6%. The sample was peripheral blood. Receptors were obtained from a human donor in a cohort sampled during active COVID-19.

The V and J genes are TRBV4-1 and TRBJ2-7; maybe TRBD1 (6 bases). The CDR3 is made up of 16 amino acids. Germline V gene sequence: CDR1 MGHRA, CDR2 YSYEKL. V lost 0 bases and J 6 bases, leaving 18 bases between the germline ends. The CDR3 DNA is TGCGCCAGCAGCCAAGATCGTCCAGGGGATAGGGTCGAGCAGTACTTC. Its protein product is CASSQDRPGDRVEQYF.

This chain joins TRBV18 and TRBJ2-1; 9 bases map to TRBD1. The CDR3 has 15 residues. V was clipped by 3 bases and J by 9 bases; unmatched bases: 9. Germline V gives CDR1 KGHSH, CDR2 LQKENI. The CDR3 nucleotides are TGTGCCAGCTCACCCCCCGTCCGACAGGGGGGTGAGCAGTTCTTC. Its protein product is CASSPPVRQGGEQFF.

The gene calls are TRBV5-4 and TRBJ2-3; D is unresolved. The germline CDR1 and CDR2 sequences are SGHNT and YYREEE (reference sequence). The CDR3 totals 14 residues. V shed 5 bases and J shed 8 bases, with 18 bases lying between them. DNA of the CDR3: TGTGCCAGCAGTCCTGACTCCCGCACGGGTACGCAGTATTTT. This translates into CASSPDSRTGTQYF.

This chain connects TRBV3-1 (or the pseudogene TRBV3-2) to TRBJ1-6, with D unclear. CDR1 LGHDT and CDR2 YNNKEL come from the germline V gene (reference sequence). Trimming shortened V by 1 base and J by 6 bases, and 16 bases separated the two germline ends. The CDR3 runs to 17 residues. CDR3 sequence (DNA): TGTGCCAGCAGCCAAGGGCCAGCGGGAACCTTTAATTCACCCCTCCACTTT. It specifies CASSQGPAGTFNSPLHF.

J is TRBJ2-6 and V is TRBV27; tentative D call: TRBD1 (6 bases). Between the trimmed V and J ends, which lost 7 bases and 1 base, there was a span of 20 bases. Germline loops: CDR1 MNHEY, CDR2 SMNVEV (reference sequence). The CDR3 consists of 18 residues. CDR3 DNA: TGTGCCAGCAACCTCTCTCCCATACAGGGATCTGGGGCCAACGTCCTGACTTTC. Protein product: CASNLSPIQGSGANVLTF.

This clone was observed a few times. CDR3 sequence reads: CASSFNRGGVTQYF. CDR3 DNA: TGTGCCAGCAGCTTCAACAGGGGAGGCGTGACCCAGTACTTC. The chain uses TRBV7-2 and TRBJ2-5, with D perhaps matching TRBD1 (7 bases). Germline V gene data show CDR1 as SGHTA and CDR2 as FQGNSA. V lost 3 bases to trimming and J lost 7 bases, with 15 bases between them. The CDR3 runs 14 residues.